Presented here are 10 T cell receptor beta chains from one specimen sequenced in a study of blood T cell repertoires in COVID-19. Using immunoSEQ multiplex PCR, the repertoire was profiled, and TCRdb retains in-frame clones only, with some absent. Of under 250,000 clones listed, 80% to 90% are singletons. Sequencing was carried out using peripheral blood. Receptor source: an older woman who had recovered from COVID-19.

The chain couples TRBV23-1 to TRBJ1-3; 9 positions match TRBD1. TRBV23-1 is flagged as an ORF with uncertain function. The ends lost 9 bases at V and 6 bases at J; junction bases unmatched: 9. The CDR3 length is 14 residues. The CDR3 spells CARPPDRGENTIYF. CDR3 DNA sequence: TGCGCCAGGCCCCCGGACAGGGGAGAAAACACCATATATTTT.

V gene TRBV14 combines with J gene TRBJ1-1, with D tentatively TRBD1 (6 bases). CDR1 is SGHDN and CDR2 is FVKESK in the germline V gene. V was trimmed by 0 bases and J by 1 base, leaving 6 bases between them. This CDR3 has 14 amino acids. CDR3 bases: TGTGCCAGCAGCCAAGAGGACAGGAACACTGAAGCTTTCTTT. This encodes CASSQEDRNTEAFF.

The CDR3 DNA follows: TGTGCCAGCAGCCAAGGAGCGGGGGGGCCCGGGGATACGCAGTATTTT. This sequence encodes CASSQGAGGPGDTQYF. This chain joins TRBV3-1 (or the pseudogene TRBV3-2) and TRBJ2-3, with 10 bases that match TRBD2. The V segment lost 1 base and the J segment 6 bases; nucleotides outside the gene matches: 7. CDR1 and CDR2 from the germline V gene are LGHDT and YNNKEL (reference sequence). The CDR3 covers 16 residues.

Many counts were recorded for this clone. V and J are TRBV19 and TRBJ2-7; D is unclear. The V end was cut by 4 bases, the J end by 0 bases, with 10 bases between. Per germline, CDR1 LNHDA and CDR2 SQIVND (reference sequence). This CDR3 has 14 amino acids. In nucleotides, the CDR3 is TGTGCCAGTAGTAGGCGGCCGGGCTCCTACGAGCAGTACTTC. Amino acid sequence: CASSRRPGSYEQYF.

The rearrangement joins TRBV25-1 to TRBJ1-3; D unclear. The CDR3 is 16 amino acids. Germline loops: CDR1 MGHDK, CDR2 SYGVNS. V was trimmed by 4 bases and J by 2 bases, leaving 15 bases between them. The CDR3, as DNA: TGTGCCAGCAGTGCCACTAAAGCTTATCCTGGAAACACCATATATTTT. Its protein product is CASSATKAYPGNTIYF. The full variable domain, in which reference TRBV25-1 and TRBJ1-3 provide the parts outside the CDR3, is EADIYQTPRYLVIGTGKKITLECSQTMGHDKMYWYQQDPGMELHLIHYSYGVNSTEKGDLSSESTVSRIRTEHFPLTLESARPSHTSQYLCASSATKAYPGNTIYFGEGSWLTVV.

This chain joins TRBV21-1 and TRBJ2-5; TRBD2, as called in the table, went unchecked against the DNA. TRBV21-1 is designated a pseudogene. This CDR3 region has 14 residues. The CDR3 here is CASSKASGGETQYF. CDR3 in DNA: TGTGCCAGCAGCAAGGCTAGCGGGGGAGAGACCCAGTACTTC.

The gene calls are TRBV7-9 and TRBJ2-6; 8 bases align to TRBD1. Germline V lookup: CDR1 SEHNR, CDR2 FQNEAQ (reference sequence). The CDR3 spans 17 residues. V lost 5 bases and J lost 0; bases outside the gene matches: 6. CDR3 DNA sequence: TGTGCCAGCAGCCCCAAGGGGACAGGCTCTGGGGCCAACGTCCTGACTTTC. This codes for CASSPKGTGSGANVLTF.

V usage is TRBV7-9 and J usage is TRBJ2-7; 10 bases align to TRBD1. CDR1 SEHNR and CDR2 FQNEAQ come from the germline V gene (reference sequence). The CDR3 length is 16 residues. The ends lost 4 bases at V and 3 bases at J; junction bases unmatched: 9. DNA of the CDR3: TGTGCCAGCAGCTCACGACAGGGGGCGCAGGTCTACGAGCAGTACTTC. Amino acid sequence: CASSSRQGAQVYEQYF.

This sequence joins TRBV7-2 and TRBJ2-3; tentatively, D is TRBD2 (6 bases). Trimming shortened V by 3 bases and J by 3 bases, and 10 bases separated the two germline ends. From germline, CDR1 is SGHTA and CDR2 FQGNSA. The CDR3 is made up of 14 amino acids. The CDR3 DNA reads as TGTGCCAGCAGCTTTATGGGGAGGACAGATACGCAGTATTTT. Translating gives CASSFMGRTDTQYF.

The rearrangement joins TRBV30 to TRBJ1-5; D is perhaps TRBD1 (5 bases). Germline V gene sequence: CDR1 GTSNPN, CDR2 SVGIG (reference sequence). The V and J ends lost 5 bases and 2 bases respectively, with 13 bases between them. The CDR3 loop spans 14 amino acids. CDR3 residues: CAWGEGFGNQPQHF. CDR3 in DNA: TGTGCCTGGGGGGAGGGGTTCGGCAATCAGCCCCAGCATTTT.